The 19 T cell receptor beta chains presented below share a single source sample, sequenced in a study of T-cell reconstitution after alpha-beta-depleted transplantation in children. Unique molecular identifiers featured in how the TCRbeta library was prepared. TCRdb passed the PCR reads through MiXCR, listing each CDR3 protein once. Among about 120,000 distinct CDR3 sequences listed, around a tenth were seen once. Sequences were derived from PBMCs, sampled before TCRalphabeta/CD19-depleted stem cell transplant. Source of these receptors: a boy younger than 10 with acute lymphoblastic leukemia, due to receive a stem cell transplant.

A few counts support this clonotype. The rearrangement joins TRBV20-1 to TRBJ1-2; TRBD1 aligns across 9 bases. Germline CDR1 and CDR2: DFQATT and SNEGSKA (reference sequence). J was trimmed by 6 bases and V by 3 bases; bases with no gene match: 8. The CDR3 runs to 14 residues. The CDR3 DNA sequence: TGCAGTGCTAGGCGGGGGACAGGGCAGAATGGCTACACCTTC. It translates to CSARRGTGQNGYTF.

By proportion, this clonotype is medium-sized (0.01 to 0.1%). The gene calls are TRBV27 and TRBJ2-1; either TRBD1 or TRBD2 may supply D (5 bases each). Trimming removed 8 bases from V and 4 bases from J, with 9 bases in between. Germline V CDR1 and CDR2: MNHEY, SMNVEV (reference sequence). This CDR3 is built from 12 residues. In nucleotides, the CDR3 is TGTGCCAGCTGGGACCTTTACAATGAGCAGTTCTTC. Its translation: CASWDLYNEQFF.

This clonotype appeared a few times. The V and J genes are TRBV20-1 and TRBJ2-7, with 7 bases that match TRBD1. Germline V gene lookup returns CDR1 DFQATT and CDR2 SNEGSKA (reference sequence). J was trimmed by 4 bases and V by 1 base; bases with no gene match: 7. The CDR3 extends over 14 amino acids. CDR3 in amino acids: CSARVGDSFYEQYF. For the CDR3, the DNA is TGCAGTGCTAGAGTGGGGGACAGTTTTTACGAGCAGTACTTC.

This clonotype has a count of ten or more. The rearrangement uses TRBV20-1 and TRBJ2-3; the match to TRBD2 covers 7 bases. CDR1 and CDR2 from the germline V gene are DFQATT and SNEGSKA (reference sequence). The CDR3 extends over 15 amino acids. The trim removed 5 bases at V and 2 bases at J, leaving 10 bases unmatched. CDR3 region: CSALRLAQTTDTQYF. In DNA, the CDR3 is TGCAGTGCTCTTCGACTAGCCCAAACCACAGATACGCAGTATTTT.

The genes are TRBV5-1 and TRBJ2-2, with 9 bases matching TRBD1. The junction had 8 bases not matched to a gene; V was cut back by 5 bases and J by 6 bases. The germline gives CDR1 SGHRS, CDR2 YFSETQ. This CDR3 has 15 amino acids. The CDR3 DNA follows: TGCGCCAGCAGTCCGGACAGGGGAGGCGCCGGGGAGCTGTTTTTT. Protein: CASSPDRGGAGELFF. The full variable domain, in which reference TRBV5-1 and TRBJ2-2 provide the parts outside the CDR3, is KAGVTQTPRYLIKTRGQQVTLSCSPISGHRSVSWYQQTPGQGLQFLFEYFSETQRNKGNFPGRFSGRQFSNSRSEMNVSTLELGDSALYLCASSPDRGGAGELFFGEGSRLTVL.

This chain uses TRBV5-6 with TRBJ2-7; possibly TRBD1 for D (6 bases). The V end was cut by 7 bases, the J end by 7 bases, with 18 bases between. The CDR3 is made up of 13 amino acids. Germline-derived CDR1 and CDR2 are SGHDT and YYEEEE. The chain's CDR3 is CASGWGLVGEQYF. The CDR3 DNA reads TGTGCCAGCGGCTGGGGGCTGGTCGGGGAGCAGTACTTC.

This clonotype was detected a few times. This chain links TRBV20-1 with TRBJ2-7; TRBD2 agrees at 8 bases. V was clipped by 5 bases and J by 4 bases; unmatched bases: 13. The CDR3 contains 15 residues. The V gene's germline CDR1 is DFQATT and CDR2 SNEGSKA (reference sequence). CDR3 DNA sequence: TGCAGTGCTTTCGGTTCCTTGACTAGCGTGTACGAGCAGTACTTC. Translation gives CSAFGSLTSVYEQYF.

The chain has TRBV28 and TRBJ2-3; D perhaps matches TRBD2 (6 bases). Trimming shortened V by 5 bases and J by 2 bases, and 17 bases separated the two germline ends. CDR3 size: 16 residues. Germline V gene sequence: CDR1 MDHEN, CDR2 SYDVKM. The DNA of the CDR3 is TGTGCCAGCAGTCTCCCTCGGGACTTCACCACAGATACGCAGTATTTT. Encoded protein: CASSLPRDFTTDTQYF.

This clonotype has only a few counts. The CDR3 coding sequence is TGCGCCAGCTCCCAGGGGGGGGGCCAAGAGACCCAGTACTTC. Its protein product is CASSQGGGQETQYF. The V and J genes are TRBV5-1 and TRBJ2-5; the D call may be TRBD1 or TRBD2 (7 bases each). Germline CDR1 and CDR2: SGHRS and YFSETQ. The CDR3 has 14 amino acids. V shed 7 bases and J shed 1 base, with 14 bases lying between them.

This clonotype has a count of ten or more. The chain carries TRBV20-1 and TRBJ2-7; the match to TRBD2 covers 8 bases. Germline loops: CDR1 DFQATT, CDR2 SNEGSKA (reference sequence). With V trimmed by 4 bases and J by 3 bases, 11 bases remained unmatched. This CDR3 comprises 15 residues. DNA for the CDR3: TGCAGTGCTATCGTTCCTTGGACTAGCATCTACGAGCAGTACTTC. It translates to CSAIVPWTSIYEQYF.

V and J are TRBV7-7 and TRBJ2-5; tentatively, D is TRBD2 (7 bases). Germline V gene data show CDR1 as SSHAT and CDR2 as FNYEAQ (reference sequence). Between the trimmed V and J ends, which lost 3 bases and 5 bases, there was a span of 10 bases. The length of the CDR3 is 13 residues. The DNA of the CDR3 is TGTGCCAGCAGCTTGGGGGGGCCTGAGACCCAGTACTTC. It encodes CASSLGGPETQYF. Full variable domain (outside the CDR3, taken from reference TRBV7-7 and TRBJ2-5): GAGVSQSPRYKVTKRGQDVTLRCDPISSHATLYWYQQALGQGPEFLTYFNYEAQPDKSGLPSDRFSAERPEGSISTLTIQRTEQRDSAMYRCASSLGGPETQYFGPGTRLLVL.

This chain joins TRBV20-1 and TRBJ1-3; D is unclear. Trimming removed 3 bases at V and 4 bases at J, with 16 bases between. This CDR3 spans 15 amino acids. Germline V lookup: CDR1 DFQATT, CDR2 SNEGSKA (reference sequence). The CDR3 nucleotides are TGCAGTGCTAGGGGAGCCCAAATCGGAGGAAACACCATATATTTT. Translated: CSARGAQIGGNTIYF.

This clonotype was recorded a few times. The chain has TRBV20-1 and TRBJ2-2; 7 nucleotides agree with TRBD2. V shed 3 bases, J shed 0 bases, and the junction held 4 bases outside the gene matches. The CDR3 has 15 amino acids. Germline V gene data show CDR1 as DFQATT and CDR2 as SNEGSKA (reference sequence). The CDR3 loop is CSASPSGTNTGELFF. CDR3 sequence (DNA): TGCAGTGCTAGTCCTAGCGGAACGAACACCGGGGAGCTGTTTTTT.

This clonotype was detected a few times. This sequence joins TRBV20-1 and TRBJ2-7; D possibly corresponds to TRBD2 (6 bases). The CDR3 contains 13 residues. V lost 4 bases to trimming and J lost 2 bases, with 12 bases between them. Germline lookup yields CDR1 DFQATT and CDR2 SNEGSKA (reference sequence). Written as DNA, the CDR3 is TGCAGTGCTATCGGGGGTACAACCTACGAGCAGTACTTC. Amino acids: CSAIGGTTYEQYF.

This clonotype was seen more than once but under ten times. The CDR3 loop is CASSGSFRYEQYF. The CDR3 DNA follows: TGTGCCAGCAGCGGAAGCTTCCGCTACGAGCAGTACTTC. The chain combines TRBV7-8 with TRBJ2-7; D is undetermined. The V end was cut by 5 bases, the J end by 3 bases, with 11 bases between. Germline CDR1 and CDR2: SGHVS and FQNEAQ. This CDR3 has 13 amino acids.

This clonotype was observed a handful of times. This sequence joins TRBV7-6 and TRBJ2-1; D is unresolved. The germline gives CDR1 SGHVS, CDR2 FNYEAQ. Trimming removed 4 bases from V and 0 bases from J, with 13 bases in between. The CDR3 totals 16 residues. In nucleotides, the CDR3 is TGTGCCAGCAGCTCCCCCCCACCCAGCTCCTACAATGAGCAGTTCTTC. The encoded protein is CASSSPPPSSYNEQFF.

This clonotype was observed a few times. The gene calls are TRBV5-1 and TRBJ2-1; maybe TRBD2 (5 bases). V was trimmed by 0 bases and J by 1 base, leaving 8 bases between them. Per the germline V gene, CDR1 is SGHRS and CDR2 is YFSETQ. The length of the CDR3 is 15 residues. CDR3 coding DNA: TGCGCCAGCAGCTTGGGAGGGTGGTCCTACAATGAGCAGTTCTTC. Amino acids: CASSLGGWSYNEQFF.

Only a few counts were recorded for this clonotype. V usage is TRBV20-1 and J usage is TRBJ1-2, with D possibly being TRBD1 (5 bases). The V and J ends lost 6 bases and 8 bases respectively, with 19 bases between them. The germline V gene has CDR1 DFQATT and CDR2 SNEGSKA (reference sequence). CDR3 length: 13 amino acids. CDR3 coding DNA: TGCAGTGCCAAAGCCGGGACCCGAGGGGGCTACACCTTC. This encodes CSAKAGTRGGYTF.

This clonotype was recorded many times. The chain carries TRBV6-5 and TRBJ2-7; possible D gene TRBD2, 5 bases. The V gene's germline CDR1 is MNHEY and CDR2 SVGAGI. There are 16 residues in the CDR3. The germline V and J ends were trimmed by 0 bases and 3 bases, with 15 bases remaining between them. CDR3 in DNA: TGTGCCAGCAGTTACTCGAGGGTGGGAGTAGGCTACGAGCAGTACTTC. Its translation is CASSYSRVGVGYEQYF.